The clone carrying this T cell receptor (beta chain) has only a few counts. With 60 Vbeta and 13 Jbeta primers, the PCR was carried out. Repertoires were generated with immunoSEQ multiplex PCR, while TCRdb's copy carries only in-frame clones and drops some. This sample has 150,000 to 200,000 clones, with 79% found just once. The entry originates in a study of cytomegalovirus exposure and HLA in healthy donors. Germline assignment: CDR1 LNHDA and CDR2 SQIVND (reference sequence). Trimming left V 3 bases short and J 0 bases short, with 7 bases between. The length of the CDR3 is 14 residues. Specimen: PBMCs. This chain links TRBV19 with TRBJ2-3, with D unresolved. This receptor was obtained from a woman aged 30 to 39 in good health and CMV-seropositive. CDR3: CASSIVESTDTQYF. The CDR3 DNA reads TGTGCCAGTAGTATTGTAGAAAGCACAGATACGCAGTATTTT.